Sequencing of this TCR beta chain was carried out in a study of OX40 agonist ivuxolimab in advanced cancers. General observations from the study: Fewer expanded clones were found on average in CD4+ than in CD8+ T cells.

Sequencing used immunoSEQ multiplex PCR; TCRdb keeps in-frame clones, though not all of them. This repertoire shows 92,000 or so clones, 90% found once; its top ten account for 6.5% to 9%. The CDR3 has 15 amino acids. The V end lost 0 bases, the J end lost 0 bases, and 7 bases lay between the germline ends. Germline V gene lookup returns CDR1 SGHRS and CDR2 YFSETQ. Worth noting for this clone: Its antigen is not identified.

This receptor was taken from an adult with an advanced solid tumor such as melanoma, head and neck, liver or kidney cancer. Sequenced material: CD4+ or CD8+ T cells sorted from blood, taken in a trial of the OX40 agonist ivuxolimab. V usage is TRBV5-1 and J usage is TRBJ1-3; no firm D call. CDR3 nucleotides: TGCGCCAGCAGCTTGGGACGGTACTCTGGAAACACCATATATTTT. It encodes CASSLGRYSGNTIYF.